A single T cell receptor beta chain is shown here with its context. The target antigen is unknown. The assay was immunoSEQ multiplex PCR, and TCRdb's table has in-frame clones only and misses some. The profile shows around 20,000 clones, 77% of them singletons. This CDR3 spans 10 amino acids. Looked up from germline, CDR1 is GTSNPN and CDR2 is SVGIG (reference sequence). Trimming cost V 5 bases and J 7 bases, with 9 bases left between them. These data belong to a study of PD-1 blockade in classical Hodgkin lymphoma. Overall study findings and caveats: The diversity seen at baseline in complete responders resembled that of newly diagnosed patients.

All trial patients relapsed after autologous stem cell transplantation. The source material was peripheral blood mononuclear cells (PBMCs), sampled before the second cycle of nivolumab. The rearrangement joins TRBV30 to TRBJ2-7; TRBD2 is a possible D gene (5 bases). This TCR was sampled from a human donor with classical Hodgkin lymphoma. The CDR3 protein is CAWASGEQYF. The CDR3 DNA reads TGTGCCTGGGCCTCGGGGGAGCAGTACTTC. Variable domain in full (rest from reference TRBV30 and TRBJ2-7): SQTIHQWPATLVQPVGSPLSLECTVEGTSNPNLYWYRQAAGRGLQLLFYSVGIGQISSEVPQNLSASRPQDRQFILSSKKLLLSDSGFYLCAWASGEQYFGPGTRLTVT.